Each of the 9 T cell receptor beta chains below was sequenced from the same sample in a study of cytomegalovirus exposure and HLA in healthy donors (dated by TCRdb to about 2017). Library prep was done by the immunoSEQ multiplex PCR assay. The multiplex PCR relied on a mix of 60 forward primers for TCR Vbeta segments and 13 reverse primers for TCR Jbeta segments. TCRdb obtained this table from immuneACCESS and retained in-frame rearrangements with V and J assigned. These tables miss some clones; where compared with another copy, unresolved V genes account for less than half of the shortfall, and the remainder is unexplained. Within this sample are about 99,000 clones, with 75% to 80% of them counted one time only. The ten largest make up under 6.5% of the sample. The sample was PBMCs. These receptors all stem from a man aged 55 to 69 in good health and CMV-seropositive.

The rearrangement joins TRBV5-5 to TRBJ2-1; no firm D call. Trimming stripped 0 bases from V and 0 bases from J, with 7 bases between. Per germline, CDR1 SGHKS and CDR2 YYEKEE (reference sequence). This CDR3 has 15 amino acids. CDR3 loop: CASSLDAASYNEQFF. CDR3 bases: TGTGCCAGCAGCTTGGACGCGGCCTCCTACAATGAGCAGTTCTTC.

At least ten counts were recorded for this clone. This rearrangement joins TRBV4-2 to TRBJ2-2; 7 bases agree with TRBD1. CDR3 length equals 15 residues. From germline, CDR1 is LGHNA and CDR2 YNFKEQ. Trimming cost V 6 bases and J 2 bases; bases outside gene matches: 6. The CDR3 sequence: CASSQTGDNTGELFF. CDR3 nucleotide sequence: TGTGCCAGCAGTCAAACAGGGGATAACACCGGGGAGCTGTTTTTT.

J is TRBJ2-2 and V is TRBV5-8; a possible D gene is TRBD2 (6 bases). There are 16 residues in the CDR3. Germline V gives CDR1 SGHTS, CDR2 YDEGEE. V lost 3 bases to trimming and J lost 4 bases, with 16 bases between them. CDR3 sequence: CASSSSGLGGTGELFF. In DNA form, the CDR3 reads TGTGCCAGCAGCTCGTCGGGACTCGGGGGCACCGGGGAGCTGTTTTTT. The full variable domain, in which reference TRBV5-8 and TRBJ2-2 provide the parts outside the CDR3, is EAGVTQSPTHLIKTRGQQATLRCSPISGHTSVYWYQQALGLGLQFLLWYDEGEERNRGNFPPRFSGRQFPNYSSELNVNALELEDSALYLCASSSSGLGGTGELFFGEGSRLTVL.

This clone came up once. The V and J genes are TRBV7-2 and TRBJ2-2, with TRBD1 as a possible D gene (7 bases). Germline CDR1 is SGHTA and CDR2 is FQGNSA. The V and J ends lost 3 bases and 5 bases respectively, with 13 bases between them. This CDR3 is 15 amino acids long. The CDR3 region is CASSFLQGGTGELFF. The CDR3 coding sequence is TGTGCCAGCAGCTTCCTCCAGGGGGGTACCGGGGAGCTGTTTTTT.

J is TRBJ2-7 and V is TRBV5-8, with a possible D match to TRBD1 (5 bases). The CDR3 covers 13 residues. Germline V gene sequence: CDR1 SGHTS, CDR2 YDEGEE. The V end was cut by 2 bases, the J end by 2 bases, with 8 bases between. The DNA for the CDR3 is TGTGCCAGCAGCTTAACAGGTCCCTACGAGCAGTACTTC. It yields the protein CASSLTGPYEQYF.

J is TRBJ1-2 and V is TRBV18, with 9 bases identical to TRBD1. The CDR3 has 15 residues. Trimming removed 6 bases from V and 5 bases from J; junction bases left unmatched: 10. Germline V CDR1 and CDR2: KGHSH, LQKENI. DNA of the CDR3: TGTGCCAGCTCGCTGGGACAGGGAGAATGGTATGGCTACACCTTC. It is translated as CASSLGQGEWYGYTF.

The sample holds one count of this clone. Other DNA sequences from this sample encode an identical CDR3 as well. The CDR3 bases are TGTGCCAGCTCACCACCCGGGGTTGAGACCCAGTACTTC. Residues: CASSPPGVETQYF. The chain joins TRBV18 to TRBJ2-5; a possible D gene is TRBD2 (5 bases). Trimming shortened V by 0 bases and J by 5 bases, and 7 bases separated the two germline ends. Germline CDR1 KGHSH, CDR2 LQKENI. The CDR3 is 13 amino acids.

This clone was recorded a few times. V gene TRBV29-1 combines with J gene TRBJ2-7; D remains unclear. This CDR3 contains 15 residues. Germline V gene sequence: CDR1 SQVTM, CDR2 ANQGSEA. V was shortened by 3 bases and J by 2 bases, with 17 bases between the two germline ends. CDR3 amino acids: CSVDSPDTSTYEQYF. The CDR3 DNA follows: TGCAGCGTTGACTCCCCCGACACCTCGACCTACGAGCAGTACTTC.

This rearrangement joins TRBV5-4 to TRBJ2-3; 14 bases are shared with TRBD2. In germline, CDR1 is SGHNT, CDR2 YYREEE (reference sequence). This CDR3 region has 17 residues. The V gene end was trimmed by 10 bases and the J gene end by 1 base; junction bases not matched to a gene: 11. The CDR3, as DNA: TGTGCCGGATCCGGGACTAGCGGGGGCCGAGGCACAGATACGCAGTATTTT. It codes for CAGSGTSGGRGTDTQYF.